The 4 T cell receptor beta chains given below trace back to one sample, sequenced in a study of identical twins. Using its own MiXCR run on the 5' RACE reads, TCRdb lists one record per CDR3 protein. Of 700,000 or so distinct CDR3 sequences listed, over 8.5% are singletons. In addition, the sample was reused for a study of yellow fever vaccine responses in identical twins.

The sample consisted of PBMCs. The receptors derive from a young woman in good health.

This clonotype has more than one count but fewer than ten. This chain links TRBV25-1 with TRBJ2-2; D is undetermined. This CDR3 region has 13 residues. CDR1 is MGHDK and CDR2 is SYGVNS in the germline V gene. The germline V and J ends were trimmed by 2 bases and 7 bases, with 8 bases remaining between them. The CDR3 loop is CASSEGSGGELFF. CDR3 nucleotide sequence: TGTGCCAGCAGTGAAGGGTCCGGCGGGGAGCTGTTTTTT.

Concerning this clonotype: At one of its ends the junction is not consistent with the germline gene, which may arise from a read error. The chain couples TRBV5-1 to TRBJ2-5; D is perhaps TRBD1 (5 bases). The germline CDR1 and CDR2 sequences are SGHRS and YFSETQ. CDR3 length: 15 amino acids. CDR3 amino acids: CASSSGFDSQETHYF. The CDR3 DNA reads as TGCGCCAGCAGCTCCGGGTTTGACAGCCAAGAGACCCATTACTTC.

The CDR3 nucleotides are TGTGCCAGCAGCTTAGCGCGGGCAGGGTCTAATACAGATACGCAGTATTTT. This encodes CASSLARAGSNTDTQYF. This chain uses TRBV7-9 with TRBJ2-3; D might be TRBD1 or TRBD2, each matching 5 bases. V lost 0 bases, J lost 3 bases, and 16 bases lay in between. The CDR3 runs 17 residues. CDR1 is SEHNR, CDR2 FQNEAQ, per germline (reference sequence).

The CDR3 protein is CASSQTGLNYEQYF. DNA of the CDR3: TGTGCCAGCAGCCAAACGGGTCTTAACTACGAGCAGTACTTC. The gene calls are TRBV3-1 and TRBJ2-7, with D hard to call. This CDR3 contains 14 residues. Trimming left V 2 bases short and J 3 bases short, with 11 bases between. Per the germline V gene, CDR1 is LGHDT and CDR2 is YNNKEL (reference sequence).